The 11 T cell receptor beta chains below were found in one sample sequenced in a study of blood T cell repertoires in COVID-19. Profiled with immunoSEQ multiplex PCR; TCRdb holds only in-frame clones, not every one. Of about 220,000 clones in the sample, about nine tenths were seen once. The sequenced sample consisted of PBMCs or T cells enriched from blood (not recorded which). The receptors shown here come from a woman aged 40 to 50 with acute COVID-19.

There are a few counts of this clone. The V call is TRBV19, the J call TRBJ2-7, with 9 bases matching TRBD1. CDR3 length: 14 residues. V gave up 3 bases and J gave up 2 bases; unmatched junction bases: 2. CDR1 is LNHDA, CDR2 SQIVND, per germline (reference sequence). The CDR3 loop is CASSMGTGTYEQYF. The CDR3 region has the DNA TGTGCCAGTAGTATGGGGACAGGGACCTACGAGCAGTACTTC.

The CDR3 region is CASSITGGLYGYTF. The CDR3 DNA reads TGTGCCAGTAGTATTACAGGGGGCCTCTATGGCTACACCTTC. This chain uses TRBV19 with TRBJ1-2, with 9 bases aligning to TRBD1. Germline V gives CDR1 LNHDA, CDR2 SQIVND (reference sequence). V dropped 3 bases and J dropped 4; count of bases not matched to a gene: 3. This CDR3 has 14 amino acids.

The CDR3 DNA reads TGCGCCAGCAGTGAGACACTAAACTATGGCTACACCTTC. It translates to CASSETLNYGYTF. This chain uses TRBV10-1 with TRBJ1-2, with D unresolved. The CDR3 is made up of 13 amino acids. Trimming removed 2 bases at V and 2 bases at J, with 6 bases between. Looked up from germline, CDR1 is WNHNN and CDR2 is SYGVQD (reference sequence).

CDR3 in DNA: TGTGCCTGGAGTGAAGGGGTGCTCACCGGGGAGCTGTTTTTT. This sequence encodes CAWSEGVLTGELFF. This chain joins TRBV30 and TRBJ2-2; the D gene is possibly TRBD1 (5 bases). Germline V gene data show CDR1 as GTSNPN and CDR2 as SVGIG (reference sequence). The CDR3 contains 14 residues. V was cut by 1 base and J by 4 bases, with 10 bases left in between.

The chain joins TRBV4-1 to TRBJ2-5, with D unresolved. Germline CDR1 reads MGHRA; CDR2 reads YSYEKL. The CDR3 loop spans 11 amino acids. The ends were cut back, 0 bases at V and 7 bases at J, with 3 bases in the middle. CDR3 sequence: CASSQDGTQYF. Written as DNA, the CDR3 is TGCGCCAGCAGCCAAGACGGGACCCAGTACTTC.

This chain joins TRBV27 and TRBJ2-7; 7 bases match TRBD2. CDR3 size: 15 residues. V was pared by 1 base and J by 3 bases, with 6 bases of the junction left unmatched. Germline V gives CDR1 MNHEY, CDR2 SMNVEV (reference sequence). The CDR3 DNA follows: TGTGCCAGCAGTTTATTACGGGGGGACGACTACGAGCAGTACTTC. Protein: CASSLLRGDDYEQYF.

This clone showed up just once. The V and J genes are TRBV7-9 and TRBJ2-1; TRBD1 aligns across 8 bases. The CDR3 contains 15 residues. The J segment lost 2 bases and the V segment lost 6 bases, leaving 6 bases of the junction unmatched. CDR1 and CDR2 (germline): SEHNR, FQNEAQ (reference sequence). CDR3 bases: TGTGCCAGCAGTTTAACAGGGGGGCCCTACAATGAGCAGTTCTTC. It encodes CASSLTGGPYNEQFF.

The chain combines TRBV15 with TRBJ1-4; no definite D call. V was clipped by 2 bases and J by 6 bases, with 16 bases between them. The CDR3 has 16 amino acids. Germline V CDR1 and CDR2: LNHNV, YYDKDF (reference sequence). CDR3 DNA sequence: TGTGCCACCAGCAGAAACCCCCAGGCGGGAGATGAAAAACTGTTTTTT. Encoded protein: CATSRNPQAGDEKLFF.

This clone was observed a few times. The chain links TRBV12-3 or TRBV12-4 to TRBJ1-6; no firm D call. CDR3 length equals 13 residues. Trimming stripped 5 bases from V and 8 bases from J, with 10 bases between. CDR3 amino acids: CASSRRGDSPLHF. The CDR3 DNA sequence: TGTGCCAGCAGTCGACGGGGAGATTCACCCCTCCACTTT.

V usage is TRBV7-2 and J usage is TRBJ2-3; 8 bases line up with TRBD1. Germline trimming cut 1 base from V and 6 bases from J; bases unmatched to any gene: 9. The CDR3 extends over 16 amino acids. Looked up from germline, CDR1 is SGHTA and CDR2 is FQGNSA. CDR3 DNA sequence: TGTGCCAGCAGCTTAGTTTCAGCAGGGGGCAGGGATACGCAGTATTTT. It specifies CASSLVSAGGRDTQYF.

The chain uses TRBV11-3 and TRBJ2-3; 10 nucleotides line up with TRBD1. Germline CDR1 SGHNT, CDR2 YENEEA. The V and J ends lost 4 bases and 2 bases, in that order; junction bases with no gene match: 3. The CDR3 has 15 amino acids. The CDR3 nucleotides read TGTGCCAGCAGCTCCGGGACAGGGGTCACAGATACGCAGTATTTT. It is translated as CASSSGTGVTDTQYF.